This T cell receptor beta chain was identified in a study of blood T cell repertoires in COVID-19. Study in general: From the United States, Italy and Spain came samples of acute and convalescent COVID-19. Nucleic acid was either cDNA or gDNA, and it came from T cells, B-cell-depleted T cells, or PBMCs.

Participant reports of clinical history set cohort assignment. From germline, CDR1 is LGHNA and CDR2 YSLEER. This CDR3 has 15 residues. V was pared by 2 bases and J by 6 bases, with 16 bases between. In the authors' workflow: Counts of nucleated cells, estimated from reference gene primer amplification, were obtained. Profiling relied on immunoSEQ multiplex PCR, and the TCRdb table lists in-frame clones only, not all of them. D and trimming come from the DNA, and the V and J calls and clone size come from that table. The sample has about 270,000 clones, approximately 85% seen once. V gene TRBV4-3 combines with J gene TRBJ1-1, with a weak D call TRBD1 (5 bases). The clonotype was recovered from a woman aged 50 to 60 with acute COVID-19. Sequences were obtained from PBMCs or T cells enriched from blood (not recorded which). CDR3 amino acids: CASSQIGQGRSEAFF. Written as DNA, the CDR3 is TGCGCCAGCAGCCAAATAGGGCAGGGAAGGTCTGAAGCTTTCTTT.